Below are 31 T cell receptor beta chains sequenced from a single sample in a study of shared clonotypes between healthy human individuals. Some clones are missing from TCRdb's copy, which holds only in-frame ones; the method was immunoSEQ multiplex PCR. The data contain about 2.3 million clones, just under 95% of them singletons. The sequenced sample was naive CD4+ T cells from PBMCs. Subset here: CD45RA+ positively selected. The receptors were sampled from a man in his late teens or twenties in good health. Some clones in this sample may be carry-over from other donors' samples.

The chain is built from TRBV28 and TRBJ1-2, with 8 bases lining up with TRBD1. The CDR3 is 14 residues long. V was pared by 7 bases and J by 6 bases, with 10 bases of the junction left unmatched. Germline CDR1 is MDHEN and CDR2 is SYDVKM. The CDR3 coding sequence is TGTGCCAGCACCATGACAGGGGTCCAACATGGCTACACCTTC. This translates into CASTMTGVQHGYTF.

The CDR3 coding sequence is TGTGCCAGCAGCTCAGGGCCCGGAAATGAGCAGTTCTTC. Amino acid sequence: CASSSGPGNEQFF. The rearrangement joins TRBV7-7 to TRBJ2-1; tentative D call: TRBD1 (5 bases). CDR1 SSHAT and CDR2 FNYEAQ come from the germline V gene (reference sequence). The V and J ends lost 4 bases and 7 bases respectively, with 11 bases between them. The CDR3 has 13 residues.

The chain combines TRBV5-6 with TRBJ2-1; D perhaps matches TRBD2 (5 bases). This CDR3 region has 15 residues. V gave up 0 bases and J gave up 9 bases, with 16 bases separating them. Germline V gene lookup returns CDR1 SGHDT and CDR2 YYEEEE. CDR3 sequence reads: CASSLDSRGGGEQFF. The CDR3 coding sequence is TGTGCCAGCAGCTTGGATTCCCGAGGAGGAGGTGAGCAGTTCTTC.

This clone was detected once. The chain couples TRBV12-5 to TRBJ2-3; 9 nucleotides line up with TRBD1. The CDR3 loop spans 15 amino acids. The V gene end was trimmed by 0 bases and the J gene end by 6 bases; junction bases not matched to a gene: 4. The germline gives CDR1 LGHNT, CDR2 FRNRAP. CDR3 in DNA: TGTGCTAGTGGTTTGGTAGGGACAGGGAAGGATACGCAGTATTTT. Translated, it gives CASGLVGTGKDTQYF.

The genes are TRBV5-4 and TRBJ1-6, with D unclear. The CDR3 has 17 residues. Per germline, CDR1 SGHNT and CDR2 YYREEE (reference sequence). V lost 1 base and J 6 bases, leaving 17 bases between the germline ends. The CDR3 DNA follows: TGTGCCAGCAGCTTGCTTGGTGGCAGAAGTTCTAATTCACCCCTCCACTTT. Protein product: CASSLLGGRSSNSPLHF.

V and J are TRBV13 and TRBJ1-1, with D perhaps matching TRBD1 (6 bases). The germline CDR1 and CDR2 sequences are PRHDT and FYEKMQ (reference sequence). The CDR3 runs 17 residues. The ends were cut back, 1 base at V and 7 bases at J, with 22 bases in the middle. The DNA for the CDR3 is TGTGCCAGCAGCTTAGTCGTCCCGGGGGCGGGCCGGGATGAAGCTTTCTTT. Amino acids: CASSLVVPGAGRDEAFF.

The chain recombines TRBV28 with TRBJ2-1; TRBD2 might be the D (6 bases). The length of the CDR3 is 14 residues. In germline, CDR1 is MDHEN, CDR2 SYDVKM. The V and J ends lost 7 bases and 6 bases respectively, with 16 bases between them. The CDR3 protein is CASTLGTPLNEQFF. The CDR3, as DNA: TGTGCCAGCACCCTCGGGACTCCACTCAATGAGCAGTTCTTC.

The chain employs TRBV6-4 and TRBJ2-7; weak D call: TRBD2 (6 bases). Germline V CDR1 and CDR2: MRHNA, SNTAGT. V lost 4 bases to trimming and J lost 7 bases, with 26 bases between them. The CDR3 extends over 17 amino acids. The CDR3 nucleotides read TGTGCCAGCAGTGCTTTGGGGGTGCGACACGGGGGACGGGAGCAGTACTTC. This sequence encodes CASSALGVRHGGREQYF.

The V call is TRBV11-2, the J call TRBJ2-4; 8 bases map to TRBD2. The germline gives CDR1 SGHAT, CDR2 FQNNGV. The CDR3 contains 13 residues. J lost 9 bases, V lost 5 bases, and 6 bases had no gene match. In DNA, the CDR3 is TGTGCCAGCAGCCCCGGACTAGCTACCATTCAGTACTTC. It yields the protein CASSPGLATIQYF.

As to this clone: This same CDR3 is encoded by further DNA sequences in the sample. V usage is TRBV20-1 and J usage is TRBJ2-7; the D is unclear. The germline V gene encodes CDR1 DFQATT and CDR2 SNEGSKA (reference sequence). Trimming stripped 6 bases from V and 0 bases from J, with 6 bases between. The CDR3 has 11 residues. CDR3: CSASNSYEQYF. In DNA form, the CDR3 reads TGCAGTGCGTCGAACTCCTACGAGCAGTACTTC.

The chain employs TRBV7-2 and TRBJ1-5, with a weak D call TRBD1 (5 bases). The CDR3 length is 17 residues. V lost 3 bases, J lost 4 bases, and 19 bases lay in between. Germline V CDR1 and CDR2: SGHTA, FQGNSA. CDR3 coding DNA: TGTGCCAGCAGCTTGACGGGGGGATGGGATGTGAATCAGCCCCAGCATTTT. It specifies CASSLTGGWDVNQPQHF.

J is TRBJ1-2 and V is TRBV28; D unclear. Deletions cut 7 bases from V and 4 bases from J, with 16 bases between. Germline V gene lookup returns CDR1 MDHEN and CDR2 SYDVKM. The CDR3 is made up of 14 amino acids. The CDR3 reads CASTPSTALYGYTF. The DNA of the CDR3 is TGTGCCAGCACCCCCAGTACAGCGCTCTATGGCTACACCTTC.

The chain carries TRBV7-2 and TRBJ2-2; D unclear. Germline CDR1 is SGHTA and CDR2 is FQGNSA. The V end lost 8 bases, the J end lost 0 bases, and 10 bases lay between the germline ends. The CDR3 extends over 14 amino acids. CDR3: CASGQDANTGELFF. As DNA, the CDR3 is TGTGCCAGCGGGCAGGACGCGAACACCGGGGAGCTGTTTTTT.

This clone was detected once. The chain combines TRBV5-5 with TRBJ2-7; D is perhaps TRBD1 (5 bases). This CDR3 region has 14 residues. Trimming pared 0 bases from V and 3 bases from J, leaving 10 bases between. In germline, CDR1 is SGHKS, CDR2 YYEKEE (reference sequence). CDR3 residues: CASSLAGIRYEQYF. CDR3 in DNA: TGTGCCAGCAGCTTGGCAGGGATACGCTACGAGCAGTACTTC. Based on the CDR3 plus reference TRBV5-5 and TRBJ2-7, the full variable domain is DAGVTQSPTHLIKTRGQQVTLRCSPISGHKSVSWYQQVLGQGPQFIFQYYEKEERGRGNFPDRFSARQFPNYSSELNVNALLLGDSALYLCASSLAGIRYEQYFGPGTRLTVT.

The V gene is TRBV6-5, the J gene TRBJ2-7; D possibly corresponds to TRBD2 (6 bases). The germline gives CDR1 MNHEY, CDR2 SVGAGI. The CDR3 contains 11 residues. V was cut by 10 bases and J by 6 bases, with 13 bases left in between. CDR3: CATRDWFEQYF. The DNA of the CDR3 is TGTGCCACCCGGGACTGGTTCGAGCAGTACTTC.

The V call is TRBV28, the J call TRBJ2-3; 16 bases align to TRBD2. This CDR3 contains 17 residues. Germline CDR1 reads MDHEN; CDR2 reads SYDVKM. The trim removed 6 bases at V and 4 bases at J, leaving 7 bases unmatched. The CDR3 sequence is CASRHPGLAGGPDTQYF. CDR3 DNA: TGTGCCAGCAGACATCCGGGACTAGCGGGAGGGCCAGATACGCAGTATTTT.

The rearrangement uses TRBV18 and TRBJ2-7, with a weak D call TRBD2 (5 bases). The CDR3 length is 15 residues. V lost 3 bases and J 2 bases, leaving 14 bases between the germline ends. Per germline, CDR1 KGHSH and CDR2 LQKENI. The CDR3 sequence is CASSPAARATYEQYF. CDR3 nucleotide sequence: TGTGCCAGCTCACCCGCGGCGCGGGCGACCTACGAGCAGTACTTC.

The chain employs TRBV5-1 and TRBJ2-6; 7 nucleotides match TRBD2. The ends lost 7 bases at V and 2 bases at J; junction bases unmatched: 12. Germline CDR1 SGHRS, CDR2 YFSETQ. This CDR3 is built from 17 residues. The CDR3 nucleotides are TGCGCCAGCCTTCTTGGAGCGGGGAACGCTGGGGCCAACGTCCTGACTTTC. It translates to CASLLGAGNAGANVLTF.

The CDR3 DNA reads as TGTGCCAGCAGCTTATCTCCGGGAACGCTGGTCGAAAAACTGTTTTTT. This encodes CASSLSPGTLVEKLFF. The chain combines TRBV7-9 with TRBJ1-4; D is unresolved. There are 16 residues in the CDR3. Trimming pared 2 bases from V and 8 bases from J, leaving 18 bases between. Germline lookup yields CDR1 SEHNR and CDR2 FQNEAQ (reference sequence).

This sequence joins TRBV7-8 and TRBJ2-3; 8 bases are shared with TRBD2. Germline CDR1 and CDR2: SGHVS and FQNEAQ. After removal of 6 bases from V and 9 bases from J, the junction contained 14 bases not matched to a gene. The CDR3 has 15 residues. For the CDR3, the DNA is TGTGCCAGCAGTCCCAGCGGGAGATCCCTTGAGACGCAGTATTTT. Translating gives CASSPSGRSLETQYF.

The chain combines TRBV2 with TRBJ2-5; D is undetermined. Germline assignment: CDR1 SNHLY and CDR2 FYNNEI. Trimming stripped 0 bases from V and 8 bases from J, with 7 bases between. CDR3 size: 12 residues. CDR3 sequence (DNA): TGTGCCAGCAGTGAAGCGTCCTACACCCAGTACTTC. This gives the protein CASSEASYTQYF.

This sequence joins TRBV28 and TRBJ1-4, with D unresolved. Germline lookup yields CDR1 MDHEN and CDR2 SYDVKM. Between the trimmed V and J ends, which lost 6 bases and 8 bases, there was a span of 16 bases. The CDR3 runs 14 residues. The CDR3 DNA reads as TGTGCCAGCAGCGTTACGTCCATTAGGGAAAAACTGTTTTTT. As protein: CASSVTSIREKLFF.

V is TRBV19 and J is TRBJ1-5, with TRBD1 as a possible D gene (6 bases). Germline lookup yields CDR1 LNHDA and CDR2 SQIVND (reference sequence). The CDR3 length is 16 residues. The germline V and J ends were trimmed by 3 bases and 2 bases, with 14 bases remaining between them. In DNA, the CDR3 is TGTGCCAGTAGTATCACACAGGGTGTAGGCAATCAGCCCCAGCATTTT. As protein: CASSITQGVGNQPQHF.

This clone was seen once. The same CDR3 can be traced to other DNA sequences in this sample. This chain links TRBV5-1 with TRBJ2-3; TRBD2 matches 7 bases. Trimming removed 2 bases from V and 1 base from J; junction bases left unmatched: 1. The germline CDR1 and CDR2 sequences are SGHRS and YFSETQ. The CDR3 has 14 amino acids. The CDR3 is CASSLTSGTDTQYF. DNA of the CDR3: TGCGCCAGCAGCTTAACTAGCGGCACAGATACGCAGTATTTT.

The V gene is TRBV2, the J gene TRBJ2-1; tentative D call: TRBD2 (6 bases). V was clipped by 6 bases and J by 8 bases, with 17 bases between them. Germline V gives CDR1 SNHLY, CDR2 FYNNEI. This CDR3 has 14 amino acids. The CDR3 DNA sequence: TGTGCCAGCAGCCTGGGACTTTTCGCGGATGAGCAGTTCTTC. The encoded protein is CASSLGLFADEQFF.

The V and J genes are TRBV28 and TRBJ2-2; 8 bases map to TRBD2. Unmatched junction bases numbered 11, after V lost 7 bases and J lost 7 bases. The CDR3 totals 15 residues. Germline V gives CDR1 MDHEN, CDR2 SYDVKM. CDR3 DNA: TGTGCCAGCACTTGGGGTGCGGGAGGAGTCGGGGAGCTGTTTTTT. This codes for CASTWGAGGVGELFF.

Written as DNA, the CDR3 is TGTGCCAGCAGCCCAATTGGCTACCCCGCATCTTACAATGAGCAGTTCTTC. Protein product: CASSPIGYPASYNEQFF. The rearrangement joins TRBV28 to TRBJ2-1; no definite D call. The CDR3 loop spans 17 amino acids. Germline V gene lookup returns CDR1 MDHEN and CDR2 SYDVKM. V gave up 6 bases and J gave up 4 bases, with 22 bases separating them. Filled out from reference TRBV28 and TRBJ2-1, the complete variable domain reads DVKVTQSSRYLVKRTGEKVFLECVQDMDHENMFWYRQDPGLGLRLIYFSYDVKMKEKGDIPEGYSVSREKKERFSLILESASTNQTSMYLCASSPIGYPASYNEQFFGPGTRLTVL.

The V gene is TRBV27, the J gene TRBJ2-7; D is undetermined. This CDR3 contains 14 residues. Germline loops: CDR1 MNHEY, CDR2 SMNVEV (reference sequence). Trimming stripped 2 bases from V and 5 bases from J, with 13 bases between. This CDR3 is CASSLEETAHEQYF. For the CDR3, the DNA is TGTGCCAGCAGTTTAGAGGAAACGGCCCACGAGCAGTACTTC.

Worth noting for this clone: Other DNA sequences from this sample encode an identical CDR3 as well. V and J are TRBV6-5 and TRBJ2-7; 11 bases line up with TRBD1. This CDR3 has 15 residues. The trim removed 2 bases at V and 2 bases at J, leaving 2 bases unmatched. Germline loops: CDR1 MNHEY, CDR2 SVGAGI. The CDR3 here is CASSYLDRGPYEQYF. For the CDR3, the DNA is TGTGCCAGCAGTTACCTGGACAGGGGGCCCTACGAGCAGTACTTC.

The table lists this clone with a count of one. The rearrangement uses TRBV5-6 and TRBJ1-6; D gene ambiguous. Trimming removed 0 bases at V and 6 bases at J, with 13 bases between. CDR1 SGHDT and CDR2 YYEEEE come from the germline V gene. The CDR3 contains 16 residues. CDR3: CASSLGRVFRNSPLHF. CDR3 coding DNA: TGTGCCAGCAGCTTGGGGAGGGTGTTCCGTAATTCACCCCTCCACTTT.

This sequence joins TRBV25-1 and TRBJ2-1; D assignment may be TRBD1 or TRBD2 (6 bases each). The V end was cut by 1 base, the J end by 6 bases, with 16 bases between. There are 16 residues in the CDR3. Per germline, CDR1 MGHDK and CDR2 SYGVNS. CDR3 DNA sequence: TGTGCCAGCAGTGAATTAGGGGGGAGGCCCCTCAATGAGCAGTTCTTC. It translates to CASSELGGRPLNEQFF.